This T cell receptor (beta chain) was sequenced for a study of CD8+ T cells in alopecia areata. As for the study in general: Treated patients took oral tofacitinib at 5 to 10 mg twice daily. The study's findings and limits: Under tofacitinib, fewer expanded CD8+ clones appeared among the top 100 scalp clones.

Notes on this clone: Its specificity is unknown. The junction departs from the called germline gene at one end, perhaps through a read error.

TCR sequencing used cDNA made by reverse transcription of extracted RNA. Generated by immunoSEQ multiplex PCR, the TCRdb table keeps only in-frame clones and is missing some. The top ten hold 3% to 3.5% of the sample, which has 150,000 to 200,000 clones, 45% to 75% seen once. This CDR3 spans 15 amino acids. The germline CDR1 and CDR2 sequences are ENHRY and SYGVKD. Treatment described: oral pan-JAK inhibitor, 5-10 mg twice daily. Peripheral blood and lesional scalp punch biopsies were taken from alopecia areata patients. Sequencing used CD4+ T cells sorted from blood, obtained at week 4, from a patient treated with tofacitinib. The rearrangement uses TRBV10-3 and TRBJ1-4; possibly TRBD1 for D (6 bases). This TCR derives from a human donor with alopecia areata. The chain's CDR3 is CAIRGETGSNEKLFF. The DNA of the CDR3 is TGTGCCATCAGGGGGGAGACAGGATCTAACGAAAAACTGTTTTTT.